This T cell receptor (beta chain) came from a study of beta chain features in type 1 diabetes. Study outcomes and limitations: VDJ junctions in type 1 diabetes patients carried more deletions and fewer insertions. In the patient group, naive, central memory and Treg TCRB repertoires seemed more alike than in the healthy donor group.

With 4 bases removed from V and 8 bases from J, the gap between germline ends came to 14 bases. The germline gives CDR1 MDHEN, CDR2 SYDVKM. The CDR3 extends over 13 amino acids. Sequenced material consisted of expressed TCRB transcripts (all of the isolated RNA was reverse transcribed). Naive, central memory and regulatory T cell samples yielded about 3.57 million reads on average. Generated by immunoSEQ multiplex PCR, the TCRdb table keeps only in-frame clones and is missing some. Of about 360,000 clones listed, 10% to 15% are singletons. Remarks on this clone: No antigen is known for it.

CD4+ naive, central memory, regulatory and stem cell-like memory cells were sorted via CD45RO/CCR7/CD25/CD127/CD95/CD27. Sequencing was done on a sample of naive CD4+ T cells from blood. The clonotype originates from a man in his late teens or twenties in good health. The J gene is TRBJ1-2, the V gene TRBV28; D is possibly TRBD1 (6 bases). In DNA form, the CDR3 reads TGTGCCAGCAGTTCCTCAGGGGTCCGGGGCTACACCTTC. It yields the protein CASSSSGVRGYTF.